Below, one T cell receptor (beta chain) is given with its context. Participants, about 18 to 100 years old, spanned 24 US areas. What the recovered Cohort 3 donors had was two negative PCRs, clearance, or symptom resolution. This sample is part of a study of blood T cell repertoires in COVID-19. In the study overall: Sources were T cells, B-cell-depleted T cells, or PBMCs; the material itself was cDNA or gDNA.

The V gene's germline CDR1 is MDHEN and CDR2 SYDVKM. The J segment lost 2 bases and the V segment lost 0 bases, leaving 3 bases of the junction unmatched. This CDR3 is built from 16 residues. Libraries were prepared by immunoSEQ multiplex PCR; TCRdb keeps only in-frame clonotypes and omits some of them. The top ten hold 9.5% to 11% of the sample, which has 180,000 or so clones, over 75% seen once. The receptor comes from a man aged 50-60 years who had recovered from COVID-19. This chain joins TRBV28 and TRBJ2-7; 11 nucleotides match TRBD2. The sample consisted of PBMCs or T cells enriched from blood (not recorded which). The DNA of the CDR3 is TGTGCCAGCAGTTTATGGCCTAGCGGGGGGACCTACGAGCAGTACTTC. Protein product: CASSLWPSGGTYEQYF.